The present T cell receptor (beta chain) was sequenced within a study of cytotoxic CD8 clonotypes in ibrutinib-treated CLL. Overall study context: Included were some eleven relapsed/refractory and about 15 treatment-naive patients, of whom fewer than 18 were IGHV unmutated. General study findings and limits: T-cell clonality at baseline went above that of age-matched healthy donors and rose and fell with circulating CD8+ T-cell counts. At progression, clonality fell back toward baseline after rising at ibrutinib response.

Concerning this clone itself: Its cognate antigen is unknown.

Germline V gives CDR1 MNHNS, CDR2 SASEGT. The CDR3 length is 12 residues. The V end was cut by 8 bases, the J end by 5 bases, with 12 bases between. Method: immunoSEQ multiplex PCR; TCRdb's copy keeps in-frame clones and lacks some. This table holds over 120,000 clones, approximately 81% found once. The authors obtained roughly 2.2 micrograms of genomic DNA from cryopreserved PBMCs for TCR beta libraries. Sample: PBMCs, taken after 12 months of ibrutinib treatment. The receptor's source is a human donor with chronic lymphocytic leukemia. The chain has TRBV6-1 and TRBJ1-2; D remains unclear. CDR3 bases: TGTGCCAGCGAAAGTGGCGAATATGGCTACACCTTC. It specifies CASESGEYGYTF.